The 7 T cell receptor beta chains below all came from one sample that was sequenced in a study of T cell repertoires in cytomegalovirus infection. TCRdb re-called the reads through MiXCR, storing one row per CDR3 protein. This repertoire shows about 150,000 distinct CDR3 sequences, roughly a quarter found once; its top ten account for roughly 11%. The source material was PBMCs. These receptors were obtained from a human donor in good health (CMV status not recorded). Some clones in this sample may be carry-over from other donors' samples.

For the CDR3, the DNA is TGTGCCAGCAGCCACCGACTAGGGCTGAACAATGAGCAGTTCTTC. It specifies CASSHRLGLNNEQFF. This rearrangement joins TRBV3-1 to TRBJ2-1; TRBD2 is a possible D gene (6 bases). Deletions cut 3 bases from V and 5 bases from J, with 14 bases between. This CDR3 region has 15 residues. Germline-derived CDR1 and CDR2 are LGHDT and YNNKEL (reference sequence).

This clonotype was seen a few times. J is TRBJ2-7 and V is TRBV11-2; D remains ambiguous. Germline lookup yields CDR1 SGHAT and CDR2 FQNNGV. V was clipped by 1 base and J by 3 bases, with 7 bases between them. CDR3 size: 13 residues. CDR3 sequence (DNA): TGTGCCAGCAGCTTAGTCGCCAGCTACGAGCAGTACTTC. Its translation: CASSLVASYEQYF. Supplemented by reference TRBV11-2 and TRBJ2-7, the full variable domain reads EAGVAQSPRYKIIEKRQSVAFWCNPISGHATLYWYQQILGQGPKLLIQFQNNGVVDDSQLPKDRFSAERLKGVDSTLKIQPAKLEDSAVYLCASSLVASYEQYFGPGTRLTVT.

This clonotype was found many times. The chain couples TRBV7-2 to TRBJ2-3; TRBD1 is a possible D gene (6 bases). The V gene lost 5 bases and the J gene lost 7 bases, with 25 bases spanning the gap. Germline CDR1 and CDR2: SGHTA and FQGNSA. The CDR3 length is 17 residues. DNA of the CDR3: TGTGCCAGCAGCGCAGCTGGGTGGGGGCCAAGCCTGAATACGCAGTATTTT. This encodes CASSAAGWGPSLNTQYF.

The chain couples TRBV20-1 to TRBJ1-4, with D perhaps matching TRBD1 (5 bases). Germline V gene lookup returns CDR1 DFQATT and CDR2 SNEGSKA (reference sequence). V was trimmed by 3 bases and J by 5 bases, leaving 16 bases between them. This CDR3 spans 15 amino acids. The CDR3 nucleotides read TGCAGTGCTAGCATTTACAGAGGGGAGAATGAAAAACTGTTTTTT. This translates into CSASIYRGENEKLFF.

This clonotype was counted a few times. V usage is TRBV11-2 and J usage is TRBJ2-2; no clear D gene. V was pared by 5 bases and J by 3 bases, with 10 bases between. Germline V gene lookup returns CDR1 SGHAT and CDR2 FQNNGV. The length of the CDR3 is 14 residues. The CDR3 bases are TGTGCCAGCAGCCTAGTGGTCTACACCGGGGAGCTGTTTTTT. It encodes CASSLVVYTGELFF.

This clonotype was detected only a few times. The chain recombines TRBV11-2 with TRBJ2-7; possibly TRBD2 for D (5 bases). V shed 4 bases and J shed 6 bases, with 13 bases lying between them. The CDR3 has 13 residues. Germline V gives CDR1 SGHAT, CDR2 FQNNGV. CDR3 sequence: CASSSEWLAEQYF. CDR3 nucleotide sequence: TGTGCCAGCAGCTCCGAATGGCTAGCCGAGCAGTACTTC. Complete variable domain (other parts from reference TRBV11-2 and TRBJ2-7): EAGVAQSPRYKIIEKRQSVAFWCNPISGHATLYWYQQILGQGPKLLIQFQNNGVVDDSQLPKDRFSAERLKGVDSTLKIQPAKLEDSAVYLCASSSEWLAEQYFGPGTRLTVT.

The rearrangement joins TRBV12-3 or TRBV12-4 to TRBJ2-3; no clear D gene. Trimming cost V 3 bases and J 2 bases, with 9 bases left between them. The CDR3 runs 14 residues. Written as DNA, the CDR3 is TGTGCCAGCAGTTTGACTGCTCCCACAGATACGCAGTATTTT. Its translation is CASSLTAPTDTQYF.